The T cell receptor beta chain under discussion was sequenced for a study of Tregs in tolerant kidney transplant recipients. From germline, CDR1 is MDHEN and CDR2 SYDVKM. V was shortened by 4 bases and J by 8 bases, with 21 bases between the two germline ends. The CDR3 runs 16 residues. Sequenced by immunoSEQ multiplex PCR; TCRdb stores in-frame clones only, minus some. The top ten clones hold approximately 1.6% of a sample with several thousand clones, over 75% of them seen once. The rearrangement links TRBV28 to TRBJ1-5, with D perhaps TRBD1 (5 bases). Sequences were derived from Tregs from blood, sampled before the transplant. The source is a human donor who received a combined kidney and bone marrow transplant. CDR3 in DNA: TGTGCCAGCAGTTCCCCCCCCCACAGGTCCACGGAGCCCCAGCATTTT. Protein sequence: CASSSPPHRSTEPQHF.